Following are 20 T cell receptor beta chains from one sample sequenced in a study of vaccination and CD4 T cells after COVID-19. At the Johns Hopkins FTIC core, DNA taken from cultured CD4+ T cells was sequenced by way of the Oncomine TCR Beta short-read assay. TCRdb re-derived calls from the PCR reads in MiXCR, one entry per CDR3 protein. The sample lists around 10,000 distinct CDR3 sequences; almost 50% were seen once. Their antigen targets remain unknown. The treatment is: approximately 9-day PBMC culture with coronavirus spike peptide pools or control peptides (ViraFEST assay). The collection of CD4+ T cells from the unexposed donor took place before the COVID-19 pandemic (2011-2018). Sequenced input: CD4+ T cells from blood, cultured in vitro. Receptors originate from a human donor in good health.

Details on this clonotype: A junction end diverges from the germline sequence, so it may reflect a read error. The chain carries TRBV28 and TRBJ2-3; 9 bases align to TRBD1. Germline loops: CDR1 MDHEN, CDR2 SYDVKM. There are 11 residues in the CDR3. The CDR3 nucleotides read TGTGCCAGCAGCACCGGGACAGGGAAACTTTTT. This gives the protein CASSTGTGKLF.

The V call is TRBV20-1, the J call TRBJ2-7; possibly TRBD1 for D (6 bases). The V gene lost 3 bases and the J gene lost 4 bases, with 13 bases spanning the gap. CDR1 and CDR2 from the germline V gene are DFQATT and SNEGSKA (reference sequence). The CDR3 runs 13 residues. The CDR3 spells CSASAGTSYEQYF. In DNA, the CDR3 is TGCAGTGCTAGTGCCGGGACAAGTTACGAGCAGTACTTC.

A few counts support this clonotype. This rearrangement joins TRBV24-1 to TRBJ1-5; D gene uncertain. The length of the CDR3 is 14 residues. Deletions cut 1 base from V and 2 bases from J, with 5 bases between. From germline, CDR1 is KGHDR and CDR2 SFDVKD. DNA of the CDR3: TGTGCCACCAGTGATTTCAGTCGCAATCAGCCCCAGCATTTT. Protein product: CATSDFSRNQPQHF.

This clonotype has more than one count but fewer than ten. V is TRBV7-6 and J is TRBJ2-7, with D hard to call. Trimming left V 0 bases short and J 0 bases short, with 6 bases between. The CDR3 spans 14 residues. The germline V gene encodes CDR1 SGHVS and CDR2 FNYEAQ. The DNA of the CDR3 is TGTGCCAGCAGCTTAGCGGATAGCTCCTACGAGCAGTACTTC. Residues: CASSLADSSYEQYF.

CDR3 region: CASNPSTTSTDTQYF. CDR3 in DNA: TGTGCCAGTAATCCTTCGACTACTTCCACAGATACGCAGTATTTT. The chain has TRBV19 and TRBJ2-3; tentatively, D is TRBD2 (5 bases). The germline gives CDR1 LNHDA, CDR2 SQIVND (reference sequence). V dropped 7 bases and J dropped 2 bases, with 16 bases sitting between them. This CDR3 has 15 residues.

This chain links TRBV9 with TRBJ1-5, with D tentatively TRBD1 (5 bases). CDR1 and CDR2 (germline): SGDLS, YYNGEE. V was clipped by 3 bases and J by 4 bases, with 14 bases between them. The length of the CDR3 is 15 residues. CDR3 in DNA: TGTGCCAGCAGCGCCGGGGACGGCAGAAATCAGCCCCAGCATTTT. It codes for CASSAGDGRNQPQHF.

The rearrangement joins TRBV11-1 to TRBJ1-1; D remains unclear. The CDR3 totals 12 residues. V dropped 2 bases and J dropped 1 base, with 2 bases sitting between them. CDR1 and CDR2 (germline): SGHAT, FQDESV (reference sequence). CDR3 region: CASSLSNTEAFF. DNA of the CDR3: TGTGCCAGCAGCTTATCGAACACTGAAGCTTTCTTT.

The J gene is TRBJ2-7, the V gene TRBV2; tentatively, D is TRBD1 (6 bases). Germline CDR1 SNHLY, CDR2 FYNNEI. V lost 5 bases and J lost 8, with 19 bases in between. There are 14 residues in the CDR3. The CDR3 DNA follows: TGTGCCAGCAGTACCGGGACACCCCTCTTGAAGCAGTACTTC. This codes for CASSTGTPLLKQYF.

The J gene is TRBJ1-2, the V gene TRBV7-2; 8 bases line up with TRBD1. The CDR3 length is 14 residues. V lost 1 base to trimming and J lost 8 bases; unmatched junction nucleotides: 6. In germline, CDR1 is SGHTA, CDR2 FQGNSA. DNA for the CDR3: TGTGCCAGCAGCTTAGGACCAGGGGGCGCCGGCTACACCTTC. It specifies CASSLGPGGAGYTF. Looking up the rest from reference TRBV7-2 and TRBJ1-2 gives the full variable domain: GAGVSQSPSNKVTEKGKDVELRCDPISGHTALYWYRQSLGQGLEFLIYFQGNSAPDKSGLPSDRFSAERTGGSVSTLTIQRTQQEDSAVYLCASSLGPGGAGYTFGSGTRLTVV.

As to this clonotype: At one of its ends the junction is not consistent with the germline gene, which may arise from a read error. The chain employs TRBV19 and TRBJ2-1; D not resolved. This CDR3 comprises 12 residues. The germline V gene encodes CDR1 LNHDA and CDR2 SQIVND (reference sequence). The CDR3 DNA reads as TGTGCCAGTAGTATAGGGGCTCCCAACAAGGTCTTC. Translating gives CASSIGAPNKVF.

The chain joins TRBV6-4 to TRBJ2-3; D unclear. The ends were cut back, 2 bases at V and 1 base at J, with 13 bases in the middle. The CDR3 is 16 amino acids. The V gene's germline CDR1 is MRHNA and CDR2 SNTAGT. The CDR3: CASSDTVPWGTDTQYF. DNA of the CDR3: TGTGCCAGCAGTGACACGGTACCTTGGGGCACAGATACGCAGTATTTT.

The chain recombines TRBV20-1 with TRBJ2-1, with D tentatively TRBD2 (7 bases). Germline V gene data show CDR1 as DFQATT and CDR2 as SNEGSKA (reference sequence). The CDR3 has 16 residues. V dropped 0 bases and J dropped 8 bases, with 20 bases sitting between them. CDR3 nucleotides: TGCAGTGCTAGAGATCTAAGTAGCGGAGGGGGGGATGAGCAGTTCTTC. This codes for CSARDLSSGGGDEQFF.

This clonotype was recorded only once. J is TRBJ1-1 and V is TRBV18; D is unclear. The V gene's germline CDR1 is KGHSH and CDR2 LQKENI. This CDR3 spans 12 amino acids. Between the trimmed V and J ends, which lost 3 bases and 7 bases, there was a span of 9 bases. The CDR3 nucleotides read TGTGCCAGCTCACCTGACCCTTTTGAAGCTTTCTTT. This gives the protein CASSPDPFEAFF. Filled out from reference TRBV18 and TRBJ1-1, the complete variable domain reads NAGVMQNPRHLVRRRGQEARLRCSPMKGHSHVYWYRQLPEEGLKFMVYLQKENIIDESGMPKERFSAEFPKEGPSILRIQQVVRGDSAAYFCASSPDPFEAFFGQGTRLTVV.

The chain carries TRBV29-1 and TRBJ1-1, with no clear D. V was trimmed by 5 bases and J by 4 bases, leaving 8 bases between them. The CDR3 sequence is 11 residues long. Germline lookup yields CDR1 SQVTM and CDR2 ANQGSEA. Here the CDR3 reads CSVKLSTEAFF. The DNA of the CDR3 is TGCAGCGTTAAATTGTCCACTGAAGCTTTCTTT.

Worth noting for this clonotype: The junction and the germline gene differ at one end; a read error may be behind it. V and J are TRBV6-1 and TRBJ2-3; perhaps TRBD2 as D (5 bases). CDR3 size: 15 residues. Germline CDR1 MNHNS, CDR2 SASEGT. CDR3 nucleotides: TGTGCCAGCATAGGACTTCCGATTGGCACAGATACGCGGTATTTT. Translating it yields CASIGLPIGTDTRYF.

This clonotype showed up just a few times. The CDR3 DNA is TGTGCCAGCAGTGAATGGAACGGGGAGCTGTTTTTT. Amino acids: CASSEWNGELFF. V usage is TRBV6-1 and J usage is TRBJ2-2; D ambiguous. Germline-derived CDR1 and CDR2 are MNHNS and SASEGT. The CDR3 has 12 amino acids. V lost 2 bases and J 7 bases, leaving 5 bases between the germline ends.

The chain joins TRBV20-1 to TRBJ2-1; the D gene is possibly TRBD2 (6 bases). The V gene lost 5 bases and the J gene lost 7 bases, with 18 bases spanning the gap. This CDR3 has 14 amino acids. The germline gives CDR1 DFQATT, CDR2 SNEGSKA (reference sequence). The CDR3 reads CSAPRLDRGNEQFF. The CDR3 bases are TGCAGTGCTCCCCGACTAGATCGGGGAAATGAGCAGTTCTTC.

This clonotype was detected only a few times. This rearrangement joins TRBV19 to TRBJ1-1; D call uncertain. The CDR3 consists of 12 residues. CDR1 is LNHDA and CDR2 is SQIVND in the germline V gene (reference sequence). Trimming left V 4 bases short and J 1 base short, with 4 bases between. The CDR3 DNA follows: TGTGCCAGTAGTAGACAGAACACTGAAGCTTTCTTT. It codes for CASSRQNTEAFF.

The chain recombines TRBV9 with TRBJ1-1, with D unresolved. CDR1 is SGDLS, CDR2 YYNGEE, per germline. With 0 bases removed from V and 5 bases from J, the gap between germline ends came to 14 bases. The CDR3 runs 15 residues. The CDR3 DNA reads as TGTGCCAGCAGCGTAGGGGTGGGTAGGATGACTGAAGCTTTCTTT. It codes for CASSVGVGRMTEAFF.

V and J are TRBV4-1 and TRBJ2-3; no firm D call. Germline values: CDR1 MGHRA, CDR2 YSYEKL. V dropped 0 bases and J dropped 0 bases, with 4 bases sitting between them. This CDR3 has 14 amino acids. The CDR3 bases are TGCGCCAGCAGCCAAGACGCTAGCACAGATACGCAGTATTTT. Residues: CASSQDASTDTQYF.